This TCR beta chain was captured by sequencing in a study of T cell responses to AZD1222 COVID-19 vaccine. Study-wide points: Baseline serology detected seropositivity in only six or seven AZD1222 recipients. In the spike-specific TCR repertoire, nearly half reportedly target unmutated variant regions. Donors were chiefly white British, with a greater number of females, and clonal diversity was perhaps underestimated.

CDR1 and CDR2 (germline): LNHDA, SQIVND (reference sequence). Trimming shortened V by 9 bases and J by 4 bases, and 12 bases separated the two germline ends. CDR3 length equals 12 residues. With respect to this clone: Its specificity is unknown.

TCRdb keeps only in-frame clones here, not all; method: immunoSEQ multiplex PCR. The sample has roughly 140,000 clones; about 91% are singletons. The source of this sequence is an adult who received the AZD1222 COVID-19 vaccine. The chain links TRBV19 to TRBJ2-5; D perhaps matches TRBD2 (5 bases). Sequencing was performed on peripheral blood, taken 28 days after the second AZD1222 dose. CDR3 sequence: CASQGGRETQYF. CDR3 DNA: TGTGCCAGCCAAGGAGGTCGAGAGACCCAGTACTTC.